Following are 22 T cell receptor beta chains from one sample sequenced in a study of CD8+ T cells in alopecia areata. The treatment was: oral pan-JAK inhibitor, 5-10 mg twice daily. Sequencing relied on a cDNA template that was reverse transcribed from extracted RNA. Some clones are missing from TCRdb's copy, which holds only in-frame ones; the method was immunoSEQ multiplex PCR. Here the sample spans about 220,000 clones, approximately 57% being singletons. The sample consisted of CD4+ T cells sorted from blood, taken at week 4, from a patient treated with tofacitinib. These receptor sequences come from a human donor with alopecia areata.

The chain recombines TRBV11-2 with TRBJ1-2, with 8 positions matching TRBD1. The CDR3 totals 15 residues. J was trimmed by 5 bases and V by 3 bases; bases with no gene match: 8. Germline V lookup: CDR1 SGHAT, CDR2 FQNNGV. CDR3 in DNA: TGTGCCAGCAGCTTCGGGACAGGAAGGGGATATGGCTACACCTTC. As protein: CASSFGTGRGYGYTF.

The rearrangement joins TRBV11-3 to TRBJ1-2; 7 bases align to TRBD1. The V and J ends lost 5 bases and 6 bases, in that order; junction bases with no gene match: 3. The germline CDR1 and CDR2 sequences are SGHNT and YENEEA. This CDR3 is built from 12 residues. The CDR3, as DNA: TGTGCCAGCAGCATTGACAGGGATGGCTACACCTTC. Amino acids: CASSIDRDGYTF.

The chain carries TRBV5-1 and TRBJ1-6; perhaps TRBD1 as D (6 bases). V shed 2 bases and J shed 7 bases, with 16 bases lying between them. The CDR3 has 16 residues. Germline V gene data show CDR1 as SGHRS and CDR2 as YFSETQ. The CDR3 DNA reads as TGCGCCAGCAGCTTAGCAGGGGCCTTTGGGAATTCACCCCTCCACTTT. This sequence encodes CASSLAGAFGNSPLHF.

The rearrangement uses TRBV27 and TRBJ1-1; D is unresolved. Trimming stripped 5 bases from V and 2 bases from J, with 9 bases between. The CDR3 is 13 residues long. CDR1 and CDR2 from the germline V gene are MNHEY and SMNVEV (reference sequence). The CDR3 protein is CASSISKNTEAFF. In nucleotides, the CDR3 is TGTGCCAGCAGTATCTCAAAAAACACTGAAGCTTTCTTT.

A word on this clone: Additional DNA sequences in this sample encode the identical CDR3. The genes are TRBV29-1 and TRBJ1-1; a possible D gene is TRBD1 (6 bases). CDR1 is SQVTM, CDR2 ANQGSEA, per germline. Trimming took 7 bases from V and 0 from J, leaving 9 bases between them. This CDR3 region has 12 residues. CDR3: CSGGQMNTEAFF. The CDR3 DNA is TGCAGCGGCGGACAGATGAACACTGAAGCTTTCTTT.

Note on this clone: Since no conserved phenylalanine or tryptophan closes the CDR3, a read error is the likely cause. The CDR3 protein is CSVGRNTGELFS. The CDR3 nucleotides are TGCAGCGTTGGCCGGAACACCGGGGAGCTGTTTTCT. V usage is TRBV29-1 and J usage is TRBJ2-2; D ambiguous. Germline V gene data show CDR1 as SQVTM and CDR2 as ANQGSEA. The CDR3 loop spans 12 amino acids. The V gene lost 4 bases and the J gene lost 1 base, with 4 bases spanning the gap.

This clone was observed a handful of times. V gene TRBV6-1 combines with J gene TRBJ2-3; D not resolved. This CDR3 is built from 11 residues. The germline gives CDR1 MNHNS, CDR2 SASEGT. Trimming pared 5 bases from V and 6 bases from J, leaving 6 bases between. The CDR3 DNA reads TGTGCCAGCAGTTACGGTGATACGCAGTATTTT. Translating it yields CASSYGDTQYF.

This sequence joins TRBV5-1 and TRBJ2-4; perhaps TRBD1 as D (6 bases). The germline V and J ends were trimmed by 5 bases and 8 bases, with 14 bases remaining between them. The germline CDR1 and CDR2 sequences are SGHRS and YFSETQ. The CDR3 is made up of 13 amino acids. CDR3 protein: CASRAQGMDIQYF. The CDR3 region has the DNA TGCGCCAGCAGGGCGCAGGGGATGGACATTCAGTACTTC.

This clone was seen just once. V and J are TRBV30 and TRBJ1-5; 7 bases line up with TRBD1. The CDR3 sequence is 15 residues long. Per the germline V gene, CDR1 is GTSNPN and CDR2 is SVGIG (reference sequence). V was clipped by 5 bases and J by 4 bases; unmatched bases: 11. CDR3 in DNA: TGTGCCTGGTCGAGGCAGGGACAGCCAAATCAGCCCCAGCATTTT. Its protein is CAWSRQGQPNQPQHF.

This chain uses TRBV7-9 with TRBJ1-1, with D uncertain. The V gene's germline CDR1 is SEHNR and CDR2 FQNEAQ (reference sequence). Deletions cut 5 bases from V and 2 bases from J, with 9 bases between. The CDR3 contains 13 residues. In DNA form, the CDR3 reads TGTGCCAGCAGCCGAGGGCTAAACACTGAAGCTTTCTTT. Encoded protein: CASSRGLNTEAFF. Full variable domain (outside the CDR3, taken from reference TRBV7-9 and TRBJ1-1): DTGVSQNPRHKITKRGQNVTFRCDPISEHNRLYWYRQTLGQGPEFLTYFQNEAQLEKSRLLSDRFSAERPKGSFSTLEIQRTEQGDSAMYLCASSRGLNTEAFFGQGTRLTVV.

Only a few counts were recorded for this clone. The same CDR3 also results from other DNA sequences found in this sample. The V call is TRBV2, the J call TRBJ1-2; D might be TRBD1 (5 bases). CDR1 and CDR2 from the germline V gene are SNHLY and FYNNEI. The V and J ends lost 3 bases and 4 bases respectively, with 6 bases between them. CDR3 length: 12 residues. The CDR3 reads CASSEGTYGYTF. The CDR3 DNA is TGTGCCAGCAGTGAGGGGACCTATGGCTACACCTTC.

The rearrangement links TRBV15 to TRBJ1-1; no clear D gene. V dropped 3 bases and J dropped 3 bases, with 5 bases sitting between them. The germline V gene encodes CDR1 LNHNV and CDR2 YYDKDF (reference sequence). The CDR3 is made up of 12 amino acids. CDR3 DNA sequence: TGTGCCACCAGCAGGGGTTACACTGAAGCTTTCTTT. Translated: CATSRGYTEAFF.

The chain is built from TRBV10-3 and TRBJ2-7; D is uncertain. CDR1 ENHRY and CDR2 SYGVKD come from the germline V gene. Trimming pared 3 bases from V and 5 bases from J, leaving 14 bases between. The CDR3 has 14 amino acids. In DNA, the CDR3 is TGTGCCATCAGTGAAGTGGTAGGGTCAAACGAGCAGTACTTC. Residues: CAISEVVGSNEQYF.

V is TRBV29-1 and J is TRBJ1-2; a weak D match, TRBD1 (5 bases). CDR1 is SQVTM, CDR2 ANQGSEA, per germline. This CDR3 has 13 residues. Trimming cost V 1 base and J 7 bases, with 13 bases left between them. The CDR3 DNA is TGCAGCGTTGAAGGGCCAGGGAGTGGTGGCTACACCTTC. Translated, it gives CSVEGPGSGGYTF.

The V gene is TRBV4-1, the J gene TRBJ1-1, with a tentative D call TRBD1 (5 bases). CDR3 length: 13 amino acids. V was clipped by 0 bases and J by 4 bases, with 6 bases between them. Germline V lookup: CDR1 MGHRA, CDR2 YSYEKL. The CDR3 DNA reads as TGCGCCAGCAGCCAAGATGGGGGCACTGAAGCTTTCTTT. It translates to CASSQDGGTEAFF.

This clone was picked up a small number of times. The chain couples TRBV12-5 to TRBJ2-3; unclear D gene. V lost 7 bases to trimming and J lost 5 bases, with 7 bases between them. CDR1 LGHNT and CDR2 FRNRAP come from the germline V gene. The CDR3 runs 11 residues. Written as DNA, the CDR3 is TGTGCTAGTGCCGAAAGAGATACGCAGTATTTT. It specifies CASAERDTQYF.

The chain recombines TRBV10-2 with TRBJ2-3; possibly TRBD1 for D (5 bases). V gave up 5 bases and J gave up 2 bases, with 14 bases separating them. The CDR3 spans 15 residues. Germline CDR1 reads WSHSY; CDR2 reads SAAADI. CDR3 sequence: CASSYDSSYTDTQYF. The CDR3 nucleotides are TGCGCCAGCAGTTATGACAGCTCCTACACAGATACGCAGTATTTT.

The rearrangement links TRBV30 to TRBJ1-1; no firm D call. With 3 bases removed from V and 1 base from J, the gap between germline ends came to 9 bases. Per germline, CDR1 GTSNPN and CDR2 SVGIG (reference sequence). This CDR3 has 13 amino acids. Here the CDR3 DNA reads TGTGCCTGGAGAGAACAGCAGAACACTGAAGCTTTCTTT. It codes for CAWREQQNTEAFF.

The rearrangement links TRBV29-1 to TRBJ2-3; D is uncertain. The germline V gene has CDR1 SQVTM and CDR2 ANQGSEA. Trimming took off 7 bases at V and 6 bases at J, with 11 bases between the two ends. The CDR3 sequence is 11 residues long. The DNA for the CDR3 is TGCAGCGCCCGCAGTTCGGATACGCAGTATTTT. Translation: CSARSSDTQYF.

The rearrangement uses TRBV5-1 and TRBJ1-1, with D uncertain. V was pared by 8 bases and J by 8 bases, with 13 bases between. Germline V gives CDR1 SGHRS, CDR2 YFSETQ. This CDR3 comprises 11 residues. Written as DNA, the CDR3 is TGCGCCAGTAAGGACGGACCCGAAGCTTTCTTT. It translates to CASKDGPEAFF.

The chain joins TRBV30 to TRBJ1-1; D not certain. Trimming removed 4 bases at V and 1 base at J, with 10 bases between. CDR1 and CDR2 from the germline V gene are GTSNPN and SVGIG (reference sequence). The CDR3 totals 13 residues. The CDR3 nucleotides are TGTGCCTGGATCGGATACAAGAACACTGAAGCTTTCTTT. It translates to CAWIGYKNTEAFF.

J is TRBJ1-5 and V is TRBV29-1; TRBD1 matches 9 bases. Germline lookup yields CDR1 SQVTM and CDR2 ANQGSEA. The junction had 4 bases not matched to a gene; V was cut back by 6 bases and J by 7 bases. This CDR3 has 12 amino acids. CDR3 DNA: TGCAGCGTCAGACAGGGGGAACAGCCCCAGCATTTT. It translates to CSVRQGEQPQHF.